The rows below give T cell receptor beta chains drawn from one sample of a study of CD8+CD57+ T cells in acquired aplastic anemia. TCRdb redid the calling of the reads with MiXCR, one entry per CDR3 protein. Among about 120,000 distinct CDR3 sequences listed, almost 40% were seen once. The sample taken for sequencing was sorted CD4+, CD8+, or CD8+CD57+ T cells (not recorded which) from PBMCs. The receptors stem from a human donor with aplastic anemia. Both conserved end residues are trimmed from each CDR3.

V gene: TRBV7-3
CDR3 protein: ASSSYRGMGDEQF

V gene: TRBV5-1
CDR3 protein: ASSLEGYTDTQY

V gene: TRBV11-2
CDR3 protein: ASSLRQGAGSGANVLT

V gene: TRBV9
CDR3 protein: ASSVGAGRYEQY

V gene: TRBV19
CDR3 protein: ASSIAGSVGSPLH

V gene: TRBV24-1
CDR3 protein: ATSDEGRTTQY

V gene: TRBV2
CDR3 protein: ASSEGLSYYGYT

V gene: TRBV15
CDR3 protein: ATSSFGQGNSPLH

V gene: TRBV6-5
CDR3 protein: ASSYSDGSYNEQF

V gene: TRBV20-1
CDR3 protein: SARGGDRGFAQY

V gene: TRBV19
CDR3 protein: ASTLLGFYGYT

V gene: TRBV10-3
CDR3 protein: AISDRDRGTDTQY

V gene: TRBV5-6
CDR3 protein: ASSLGQNNYGYT

V gene: TRBV20-1
CDR3 protein: SARADGRGNEKLF

V gene: TRBV11-1
CDR3 protein: ASSLVGTGTSGGASTDTQY

V gene: TRBV25-1
CDR3 protein: ASSPAGTVLNQPQH

V gene: TRBV6-1
CDR3 protein: ASRGGFGANVLT

V gene: TRBV4-3
CDR3 protein: ASSHETEGVQLF

V gene: TRBV6-1
CDR3 protein: ASKGAGEKLF

V gene: TRBV18
CDR3 protein: ASSLLDGNTEAF

V gene: TRBV2
CDR3 protein: ASNPPGQGVH

V gene: TRBV15
CDR3 protein: ATSRDTGSYEQY

V gene: TRBV2
CDR3 protein: ASSEALWGRDTEAF

V gene: TRBV2
CDR3 protein: ASSGPLKNTGELF

V gene: TRBV14
CDR3 protein: ASSQRLPTGHTEAF

V gene: TRBV20-1
CDR3 protein: SANPEDRDTKRSEAF

V gene: TRBV19
CDR3 protein: ASTGGQGNRQPQH

V gene: TRBV19
CDR3 protein: ASSMEAGTGNGYT

V gene: TRBV6-1
CDR3 protein: ASRSQVNTEAF

V gene: TRBV27
CDR3 protein: ASSKGPLGEQY

V gene: TRBV5-1
CDR3 protein: ASSVRPGGASSGANVLT

V gene: TRBV7-2
CDR3 protein: ASSPRVETQY

V gene: TRBV6-1
CDR3 protein: ASRSLAGARVDTQY

V gene: TRBV5-4
CDR3 protein: ASSWGGSTNEKLF

V gene: TRBV9
CDR3 protein: ASMASGGERSYEQY

V gene: TRBV7-9
CDR3 protein: ASSLGACNEQF

V gene: TRBV11-2
CDR3 protein: ASSLPGTSGYQETQY

V gene: TRBV6-6
CDR3 protein: ATLRGSRETQY

V gene: TRBV18
CDR3 protein: ASSHTGTEDEKLF

V gene: TRBV19
CDR3 protein: ASSITIQDYGYT

V gene: TRBV24-1
CDR3 protein: ATSERTGGGLNNDQF

V gene: TRBV19
CDR3 protein: ASSSGGGSQPQH

V gene: TRBV19
CDR3 protein: ASSPDSIGEKLF

V gene: TRBV5-5
CDR3 protein: ASSPDKNTEAF

V gene: TRBV15
CDR3 protein: ATSRQTQTIYNEQF

V gene: TRBV7-3
CDR3 protein: ASSRGGDTYGYT

V gene: TRBV4-1
CDR3 protein: ASTSGTYEQY

V gene: TRBV7-7
CDR3 protein: ASSPGAGTDEQY

V gene: TRBV9
CDR3 protein: ASSVGAETQY

V gene: TRBV14
CDR3 protein: ASSQSLGHRSYNEQF

V gene: TRBV9
CDR3 protein: ASSPREWSTEAF

V gene: TRBV6-5
CDR3 protein: ASSYSLTGSYNSPLH

V gene: TRBV12-3/TRBV12-4
CDR3 protein: ASSLKPNGGYT

V gene: TRBV20-1
CDR3 protein: SARGVPGLAKNEQF